These 23 T cell receptor beta chains came from one sample sequenced in a study of graft-versus-host responses after intestinal transplantation. Clones were read by immunoSEQ multiplex PCR, and TCRdb kept only the in-frame ones, dropping some. Of approximately 89,000 clones in the sample, around 90% were seen once. The sequencing used PBMCs, collected 450 to 480 days after intestinal transplant. Source of these receptors: a human patient who received an intestinal transplant, so some T cells may come from the graft donor.

This chain uses TRBV5-1 with TRBJ1-2; no reliable D call. The CDR3 extends over 15 amino acids. Trimming stripped 0 bases from V and 2 bases from J, with 11 bases between. In germline, CDR1 is SGHRS, CDR2 YFSETQ. The CDR3 nucleotides read TGCGCCAGCAGCTTGGATGTAGGCGGGAACTATGGCTACACCTTC. Its protein product is CASSLDVGGNYGYTF.

V is TRBV29-1 and J is TRBJ2-1; TRBD2 matches at 8 bases. Per the germline V gene, CDR1 is SQVTM and CDR2 is ANQGSEA. The junction had 3 bases not matched to a gene; V was cut back by 3 bases and J by 8 bases. CDR3 length: 12 residues. The CDR3 DNA sequence: TGCAGCGTTGACCCGGGGGGGTATGAGCAGTTCTTC. Residues: CSVDPGGYEQFF.

The gene calls are TRBV7-6 and TRBJ1-1, with D tentatively TRBD1 (5 bases). The CDR3 spans 12 residues. The germline V gene has CDR1 SGHVS and CDR2 FNYEAQ. The V end lost 3 bases, the J end lost 6 bases, and 8 bases lay between the germline ends. DNA for the CDR3: TGTGCCAGCAGCTTGGGGGGGGCTGAAGCTTTCTTT. It encodes CASSLGGAEAFF.

J is TRBJ1-3 and V is TRBV10-3; D unresolved. CDR1 and CDR2 (germline): ENHRY, SYGVKD. The CDR3 covers 14 residues. The V and J ends lost 2 bases and 0 bases respectively, with 5 bases between them. Here the CDR3 DNA reads TGTGCCATCAGTGAGGGAGTCTCTGGAAACACCATATATTTT. It translates to CAISEGVSGNTIYF.

The chain is built from TRBV11-2 and TRBJ2-3; 9 nucleotides line up with TRBD1. Germline lookup yields CDR1 SGHAT and CDR2 FQNNGV. V lost 5 bases to trimming and J lost 4 bases; unmatched junction nucleotides: 10. This CDR3 has 16 amino acids. The DNA for the CDR3 is TGTGCCAGCAGCCTCAGAACAGGGGGCTTCCCAGATACGCAGTATTTT. Amino acids: CASSLRTGGFPDTQYF.

On this clone itself: The same CDR3 arises from other DNA sequences in this sample as well. V usage is TRBV7-2 and J usage is TRBJ2-7; D unresolved. This CDR3 spans 11 amino acids. V was shortened by 5 bases and J by 2 bases, with 4 bases between the two germline ends. Germline CDR1 SGHTA, CDR2 FQGNSA. CDR3: CASSAAYEQYF. In nucleotides, the CDR3 is TGTGCCAGCAGCGCCGCCTACGAGCAGTACTTC.

V usage is TRBV5-1 and J usage is TRBJ2-7; no definite D call. This CDR3 spans 14 amino acids. V lost 2 bases and J 0 bases, leaving 9 bases between the germline ends. Germline V gene sequence: CDR1 SGHRS, CDR2 YFSETQ. CDR3: CASSFAGPSYEQYF. CDR3 coding DNA: TGCGCCAGCAGCTTCGCAGGTCCCTCCTACGAGCAGTACTTC. The variable domain in full, completed from reference TRBV5-1 and TRBJ2-7, reads KAGVTQTPRYLIKTRGQQVTLSCSPISGHRSVSWYQQTPGQGLQFLFEYFSETQRNKGNFPGRFSGRQFSNSRSEMNVSTLELGDSALYLCASSFAGPSYEQYFGPGTRLTVT.

J is TRBJ2-7 and V is TRBV6-1, with D possibly being TRBD1 (6 bases). This CDR3 spans 15 amino acids. V was cut by 2 bases and J by 1 base, with 12 bases left in between. CDR1 MNHNS and CDR2 SASEGT come from the germline V gene. Here the CDR3 reads CASSERDTLSYEQYF. As DNA, the CDR3 is TGTGCCAGCAGTGAACGGGACACACTTTCCTACGAGCAGTACTTC.

The rearrangement links TRBV7-9 to TRBJ2-7; D remains ambiguous. Germline V gene data show CDR1 as SEHNR and CDR2 as FQNEAQ (reference sequence). V gave up 5 bases and J gave up 2 bases, with 10 bases separating them. The CDR3 is 13 residues long. This CDR3 is CASSDRAAYEQYF. CDR3 nucleotides: TGTGCCAGCAGCGACCGGGCCGCCTACGAGCAGTACTTC.

The chain employs TRBV25-1 and TRBJ1-6; tentatively, D is TRBD1 (5 bases). Germline values: CDR1 MGHDK, CDR2 SYGVNS. This CDR3 has 15 residues. Trimming cost V 5 bases and J 9 bases, with 17 bases left between them. The CDR3 region has the DNA TGTGCCAGCAGTACATTCGGAGAAAGGGGTTCACCCCTCCACTTT. Translated: CASSTFGERGSPLHF. The full variable domain, completed using reference TRBV25-1 and TRBJ1-6, is EADIYQTPRYLVIGTGKKITLECSQTMGHDKMYWYQQDPGMELHLIHYSYGVNSTEKGDLSSESTVSRIRTEHFPLTLESARPSHTSQYLCASSTFGERGSPLHFGNGTRLTVT.

This chain links TRBV12-5 with TRBJ1-1; 9 positions agree with TRBD1. There are 16 residues in the CDR3. CDR1 is LGHNT, CDR2 FRNRAP, per germline. J lost 4 bases, V lost 1 base, and 7 bases had no gene match. Here the CDR3 reads CASGLGTGVRGTEAFF. For the CDR3, the DNA is TGTGCTAGTGGTTTGGGGACAGGGGTCCGTGGCACTGAAGCTTTCTTT.

The chain employs TRBV2 and TRBJ2-1; D is unclear. The CDR3 is 14 amino acids. In germline, CDR1 is SNHLY, CDR2 FYNNEI. V gave up 9 bases and J gave up 6 bases, with 18 bases separating them. The CDR3 DNA reads TGTGCCAGAAGAAGGGTCTGGTTGGGCAATGAGCAGTTCTTC. Residues: CARRRVWLGNEQFF.

The chain uses TRBV12-5 and TRBJ1-4; D may be TRBD1 (6 bases). Germline V gene data show CDR1 as LGHNT and CDR2 as FRNRAP. Trimming took off 6 bases at V and 4 bases at J, with 9 bases between the two ends. The CDR3 is 13 amino acids. The CDR3 here is CASGRQDNEKLFF. The CDR3 DNA reads as TGTGCTAGTGGCCGACAGGATAATGAAAAACTGTTTTTT.

Concerning this clone itself: At the DNA level, this CDR3 is encoded by other sequences in the same sample as well. The J gene is TRBJ2-7, the V gene TRBV12-2; TRBD1, the table's D call, lacks a check against the DNA. TRBV12-2 represents a pseudogene. The CDR3 is 14 residues long. This CDR3 is CASRLARQGYEQYF. The CDR3 DNA follows: TGTGCAAGTCGCCTAGCGAGACAAGGCTACGAGCAGTACTTC.

Only one count was recorded for this clone. The V gene is TRBV18, the J gene TRBJ2-3; D is perhaps TRBD2 (6 bases). V was trimmed by 6 bases and J by 4 bases, leaving 20 bases between them. Germline values: CDR1 KGHSH, CDR2 LQKENI. CDR3 length: 16 residues. CDR3 sequence reads: CASSRLVGEVADTQYF. The CDR3 region has the DNA TGTGCCAGCTCTCGACTAGTCGGAGAGGTTGCAGATACGCAGTATTTT. The whole variable domain, filled in from reference TRBV18 and TRBJ2-3, reads NAGVMQNPRHLVRRRGQEARLRCSPMKGHSHVYWYRQLPEEGLKFMVYLQKENIIDESGMPKERFSAEFPKEGPSILRIQQVVRGDSAAYFCASSRLVGEVADTQYFGPGTRLTVL.

This chain links TRBV9 with TRBJ1-1; D is perhaps TRBD1 (6 bases). The CDR3 is 14 amino acids. In germline, CDR1 is SGDLS, CDR2 YYNGEE. Trimming pared 4 bases from V and 1 base from J, leaving 11 bases between. The CDR3 bases are TGTGCCAGCAGCCCCGGAGGGGGGAACACTGAAGCTTTCTTT. It is translated as CASSPGGGNTEAFF.

The chain has TRBV4-1 and TRBJ1-1; D is perhaps TRBD1 (5 bases). In germline, CDR1 is MGHRA, CDR2 YSYEKL. Trimming took off 1 base at V and 0 bases at J, with 12 bases between the two ends. The CDR3 length is 16 residues. The CDR3 bases are TGCGCCAGCAGCCAAGCCCCCCGACAGCTGAACACTGAAGCTTTCTTT. Translated: CASSQAPRQLNTEAFF.

This clone was counted a single time. This chain connects TRBV27 to TRBJ2-1; weak D call: TRBD1 (6 bases). This CDR3 region has 15 residues. Germline V gene data show CDR1 as MNHEY and CDR2 as SMNVEV (reference sequence). V was cut by 7 bases and J by 5 bases, with 18 bases left in between. CDR3 DNA sequence: TGTGCCAGCACCCGCCGGACAGCGACGGACAATGAGCAGTTCTTC. As protein: CASTRRTATDNEQFF.

About this clone: The junction does not match germline at one end; this may be a read error. The genes are TRBV6-5 and TRBJ1-3; 10 positions match TRBD1. This CDR3 region has 14 residues. In germline, CDR1 is MNHEY, CDR2 SVGAGI. The CDR3 DNA is TGTGCCAGCAGGACAGGGGGCTCTGGAAGCACCATATATTTT. As protein: CASRTGGSGSTIYF.

The gene calls are TRBV5-1 and TRBJ2-3; the match to TRBD2 covers 7 bases. CDR3 length equals 15 residues. The trim removed 0 bases at V and 3 bases at J, leaving 4 bases unmatched. CDR1 and CDR2 (germline): SGHRS, YFSETQ. The DNA for the CDR3 is TGCGCCAGCAGCTTGGTTTCGGGGGGTACAGATACGCAGTATTTT. Its translation: CASSLVSGGTDTQYF. Full variable domain (rest looked up from reference TRBV5-1 and TRBJ2-3): KAGVTQTPRYLIKTRGQQVTLSCSPISGHRSVSWYQQTPGQGLQFLFEYFSETQRNKGNFPGRFSGRQFSNSRSEMNVSTLELGDSALYLCASSLVSGGTDTQYFGPGTRLTVL.

The V gene is TRBV5-6, the J gene TRBJ1-1; D is perhaps TRBD1 (6 bases). V shed 4 bases and J shed 5 bases, with 15 bases lying between them. CDR1 is SGHDT and CDR2 is YYEEEE in the germline V gene. The CDR3 sequence is 14 residues long. CDR3 DNA sequence: TGTGCCAGCAGCCTACCAGGGGTAGTAACTGAAGCTTTCTTT. Protein sequence: CASSLPGVVTEAFF.

The genes are TRBV7-9 and TRBJ2-7; a possible D gene is TRBD1 (5 bases). The CDR3 extends over 15 amino acids. Trimming stripped 5 bases from V and 3 bases from J, with 17 bases between. The V gene's germline CDR1 is SEHNR and CDR2 FQNEAQ (reference sequence). CDR3 in DNA: TGTGCCAGCAGCCATGACAGCCGAGGCAGCTACGAGCAGTACTTC. Translation: CASSHDSRGSYEQYF.

V gene TRBV18 combines with J gene TRBJ1-2; no clear D. The V end was cut by 6 bases, the J end by 8 bases, with 19 bases between. The CDR3 covers 14 residues. CDR1 and CDR2 (germline): KGHSH, LQKENI. CDR3 DNA sequence: TGTGCCAGCTCGCCCTACGCCCAACTGGAGGGCTACACCTTC. Translation gives CASSPYAQLEGYTF.